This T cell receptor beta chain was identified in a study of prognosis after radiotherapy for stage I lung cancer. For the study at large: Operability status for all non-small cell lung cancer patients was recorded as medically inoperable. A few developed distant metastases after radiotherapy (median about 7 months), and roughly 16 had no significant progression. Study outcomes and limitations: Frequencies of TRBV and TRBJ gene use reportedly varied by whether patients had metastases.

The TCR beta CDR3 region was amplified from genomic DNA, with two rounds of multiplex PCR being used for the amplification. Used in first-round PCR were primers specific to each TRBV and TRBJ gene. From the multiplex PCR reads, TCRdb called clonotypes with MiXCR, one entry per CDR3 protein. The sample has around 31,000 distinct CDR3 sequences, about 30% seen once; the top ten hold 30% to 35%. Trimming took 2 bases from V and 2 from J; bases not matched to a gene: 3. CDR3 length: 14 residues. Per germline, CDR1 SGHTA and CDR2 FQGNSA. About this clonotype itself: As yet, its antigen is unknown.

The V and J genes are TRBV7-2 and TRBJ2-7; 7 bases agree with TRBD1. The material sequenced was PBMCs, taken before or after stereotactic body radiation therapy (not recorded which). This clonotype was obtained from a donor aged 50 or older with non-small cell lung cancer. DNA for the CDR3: TGTGCCAGCAGCTTACAGACAGGGACCTACGAGCAGTACGTC. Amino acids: CASSLQTGTYEQYV.